Listed below are T cell receptor beta chains from one sample, sequenced in a study of blood T cell repertoires in COVID-19. Generated by immunoSEQ multiplex PCR, the TCRdb table keeps only in-frame clones and is missing some. The sample consists of approximately 170,000 clones, 80% to 90% of them appearing once. Sequences were obtained from peripheral blood. These TCRs come from a man aged 18 to 29 with active or convalescent COVID-19. Each CDR3 is given with its conserved first and last residue. Each record gives: J gene, D gene, V gene, clone size, CDR3 protein, CDR3 DNA. A D gene is named only where the DNA matches it firmly. Only part of the rows carry a size: once, few, many, or a class if the clone is expanded.

j_call: TRBJ2-1; d_call: TRBD2; v_call: TRBV5-4; clone_size: .; cdr3_aa: CASSLAKAGGLLAEQFF; cdr3_nt: TGTGCCAGCAGCTTGGCCAAGGCGGGAGGGCTTCTGGCTGAGCAGTTCTTC
j_call: TRBJ1-1; d_call: .; v_call: TRBV15; clone_size: .; cdr3_aa: CATREGGTEAFF; cdr3_nt: TGTGCCACCAGAGAGGGTGGCACGGAAGCTTTCTTT
j_call: TRBJ1-2; d_call: TRBD1; v_call: TRBV6-4; clone_size: .; cdr3_aa: CATRDRVDGYTF; cdr3_nt: TGTGCCACCCGGGACAGGGTGGATGGCTACACCTTC
j_call: TRBJ2-1; d_call: TRBD2; v_call: TRBV3-1/TRBV3-2; clone_size: .; cdr3_aa: CASSQGGGGNYNEQFF; cdr3_nt: TGTGCCAGCAGCCAAGGGGGCGGGGGGAACTACAATGAGCAGTTCTTC
j_call: TRBJ1-4; d_call: TRBD1; v_call: TRBV7-9; clone_size: .; cdr3_aa: CASSLGTGGEGEKLFF; cdr3_nt: TGTGCCAGCAGCTTAGGGACAGGGGGTGAGGGAGAAAAACTGTTTTTT
j_call: TRBJ2-1; d_call: TRBD2; v_call: TRBV5-4; clone_size: .; cdr3_aa: CASRSSGGGQFF; cdr3_nt: TGTGCCAGCAGATCTAGCGGGGGGGGGCAGTTCTTC
j_call: TRBJ1-5; d_call: .; v_call: TRBV15; clone_size: .; cdr3_aa: CATSSSGGRSQPQHF; cdr3_nt: TGTGCCACCAGCTCTTCGGGGGGGAGAAGTCAGCCCCAGCATTTT
j_call: TRBJ1-1; d_call: .; v_call: TRBV12-3/TRBV12-4; clone_size: .; cdr3_aa: CASSPHQNTEAFF; cdr3_nt: TGTGCCAGCAGCCCACACCAGAACACTGAAGCTTTCTTT
j_call: TRBJ2-5; d_call: TRBD2; v_call: TRBV11-3; clone_size: .; cdr3_aa: CASSIPHRGGDQETQYF; cdr3_nt: TGTGCCAGCAGCATACCCCACCGGGGGGGGGACCAAGAGACCCAGTACTTC
j_call: TRBJ2-1; d_call: .; v_call: TRBV5-1; clone_size: .; cdr3_aa: CASSFLGGYNEQFF; cdr3_nt: TGCGCCAGCAGCTTCCTTGGCGGCTACAATGAGCAGTTCTTC
j_call: TRBJ2-5; d_call: .; v_call: TRBV10-3; clone_size: .; cdr3_aa: CAISDQDRGREETQYF; cdr3_nt: TGTGCCATCAGTGACCAGGACAGAGGTCGGGAAGAGACCCAGTACTTC
j_call: TRBJ2-2; d_call: TRBD2; v_call: TRBV9; clone_size: .; cdr3_aa: CASSVAGGTSIGELFF; cdr3_nt: TGTGCCAGCAGCGTAGCTGGGGGGACTAGCATCGGGGAGCTGTTTTTT
j_call: TRBJ2-5; d_call: .; v_call: TRBV11-3; clone_size: .; cdr3_aa: CASSPSRGKQETQYF; cdr3_nt: TGTGCCAGCAGCCCTAGCAGAGGGAAACAAGAGACCCAGTACTTC
j_call: TRBJ1-2; d_call: TRBD1; v_call: TRBV6-5; clone_size: .; cdr3_aa: CASSPGTDRYGYTF; cdr3_nt: TGTGCCAGCAGCCCCGGGACAGACAGATATGGCTACACCTTC
j_call: TRBJ2-7; d_call: TRBD1; v_call: TRBV19; clone_size: .; cdr3_aa: CASSLMTGSYEQYF; cdr3_nt: TGTGCCAGTAGTCTAATGACAGGGTCCTACGAGCAGTACTTC
j_call: TRBJ1-5; d_call: TRBD1; v_call: TRBV2; clone_size: .; cdr3_aa: CASSTGTGGHQPQHF; cdr3_nt: TGTGCCAGCAGTACCGGGACAGGGGGCCATCAGCCCCAGCATTTT
j_call: TRBJ1-1; d_call: .; v_call: TRBV7-3; clone_size: .; cdr3_aa: CASRGQGNTEAFF; cdr3_nt: TGTGCCAGCAGAGGGCAGGGGAACACTGAAGCTTTCTTT
j_call: TRBJ2-5; d_call: .; v_call: TRBV27; clone_size: .; cdr3_aa: CASSLSTEETQYF; cdr3_nt: TGTGCCAGCAGTTTATCCACGGAGGAGACCCAGTACTTC
j_call: TRBJ1-2; d_call: .; v_call: TRBV6-5; clone_size: once; cdr3_aa: CASGTGLSARYGYTF; cdr3_nt: TGTGCCAGCGGAACGGGACTTTCTGCCCGCTATGGCTACACCTTC
j_call: TRBJ1-1; d_call: .; v_call: TRBV18; clone_size: .; cdr3_aa: CASSLGGGTMNTEAFF; cdr3_nt: TGTGCCAGCTCACTTGGGGGGGGGACGATGAACACTGAAGCTTTCTTT
j_call: TRBJ2-7; d_call: .; v_call: TRBV7-6; clone_size: .; cdr3_aa: CASSYRTTYEQYF; cdr3_nt: TGTGCCAGCAGTTATAGGACAACCTACGAGCAGTACTTC
j_call: TRBJ2-7; d_call: TRBD1; v_call: TRBV12-3/TRBV12-4; clone_size: once; cdr3_aa: CASSGTGYEQYF; cdr3_nt: TGTGCCAGCAGTGGGACAGGGTACGAGCAGTACTTC
j_call: TRBJ2-5; d_call: TRBD1; v_call: TRBV24-1; clone_size: .; cdr3_aa: CATSDWGTGKETQYF; cdr3_nt: TGTGCCACCAGTGATTGGGGGACAGGGAAAGAGACCCAGTACTTC
j_call: TRBJ1-5; d_call: .; v_call: TRBV27; clone_size: .; cdr3_aa: CASSYDSNQPQHF; cdr3_nt: TGTGCCAGCAGTTACGACAGTAATCAGCCCCAGCATTTT
j_call: TRBJ1-5; d_call: .; v_call: TRBV18; clone_size: few; cdr3_aa: CASSPNKGSEGNQPQHF; cdr3_nt: TGTGCCAGCTCACCAAATAAAGGGAGTGAGGGCAATCAGCCCCAGCATTTT
j_call: TRBJ2-1; d_call: .; v_call: TRBV11-1; clone_size: .; cdr3_aa: CASSTYRGNEQFF; cdr3_nt: TGTGCCAGCAGCACTTACCGGGGAAATGAGCAGTTCTTC
j_call: TRBJ1-1; d_call: .; v_call: TRBV9; clone_size: .; cdr3_aa: CASSVEGVNTEAFF; cdr3_nt: TGTGCCAGCAGCGTGGAAGGGGTGAACACTGAAGCTTTCTTT
j_call: TRBJ1-6; d_call: .; v_call: TRBV7-9; clone_size: once; cdr3_aa: CASSLDSYNSPLHF; cdr3_nt: TGTGCCAGCAGCTTGGACAGCTATAATTCACCCCTCCACTTT
j_call: TRBJ1-1; d_call: TRBD1; v_call: TRBV6-2/TRBV6-3; clone_size: .; cdr3_aa: CASSYGTGFMNTEAFF; cdr3_nt: TGTGCCAGCAGTTACGGGACAGGGTTCATGAACACTGAAGCTTTCTTT
j_call: TRBJ2-7; d_call: TRBD1; v_call: TRBV19; clone_size: few; cdr3_aa: CASSIKRQGYEQYF; cdr3_nt: TGTGCCAGTAGTATAAAAAGACAGGGGTACGAGCAGTACTTC
j_call: TRBJ2-2; d_call: TRBD1; v_call: TRBV28; clone_size: .; cdr3_aa: CASSPRDRGINVQLFF; cdr3_nt: TGTGCCAGCAGCCCCCGGGACAGGGGGATAAATGTCCAGCTGTTTTTT
j_call: TRBJ2-2; d_call: TRBD2; v_call: TRBV4-2; clone_size: .; cdr3_aa: CASSQKLAGVTTGELFF; cdr3_nt: TGTGCCAGCAGCCAAAAACTAGCGGGAGTTACCACCGGGGAGCTGTTTTTT
j_call: TRBJ2-1; d_call: .; v_call: TRBV27; clone_size: once; cdr3_aa: CASSLGRQGGGNEQFF; cdr3_nt: TGTGCCAGCAGTTTGGGGAGGCAGGGAGGTGGGAATGAGCAGTTCTTC
j_call: TRBJ1-4; d_call: TRBD1; v_call: TRBV28; clone_size: .; cdr3_aa: CATLWLGTGVEKLFF; cdr3_nt: TGTGCCACCCTATGGCTTGGGACAGGGGTTGAAAAACTGTTTTTT
j_call: TRBJ2-3; d_call: TRBD2; v_call: TRBV24-1; clone_size: .; cdr3_aa: CATSTPRAGAEDTQYF; cdr3_nt: TGTGCCACCAGTACCCCTCGGGCGGGAGCAGAAGATACGCAGTATTTT
j_call: TRBJ1-1; d_call: .; v_call: TRBV25-1; clone_size: once; cdr3_aa: CASSEFGELNTEAFF; cdr3_nt: TGTGCCAGCAGTGAATTCGGGGAGTTGAACACTGAAGCTTTCTTT
j_call: TRBJ1-2; d_call: TRBD1; v_call: TRBV27; clone_size: .; cdr3_aa: CASSLAGGLGANYGYTF; cdr3_nt: TGTGCCAGCAGTTTGGCAGGGGGGCTCGGGGCCAATTATGGCTACACCTTC
j_call: TRBJ2-7; d_call: TRBD2; v_call: TRBV3-1/TRBV3-2; clone_size: .; cdr3_aa: CASSQEFPSALAGGDYEQYF; cdr3_nt: TGTGCCAGCAGCCAAGAGTTTCCTTCGGCTCTAGCGGGAGGGGACTACGAGCAGTACTTC
j_call: TRBJ2-1; d_call: .; v_call: TRBV9; clone_size: .; cdr3_aa: CASSVDAGNYNEQFF; cdr3_nt: TGTGCCAGCAGCGTAGATGCAGGGAATTACAATGAGCAGTTCTTC
j_call: TRBJ1-1; d_call: TRBD1; v_call: TRBV5-6; clone_size: .; cdr3_aa: CASSLVGTAGSAFF; cdr3_nt: TGTGCCAGCAGCTTGGTAGGGACAGCTGGTTCGGCTTTCTTT
j_call: TRBJ1-1; d_call: .; v_call: TRBV5-1; clone_size: .; cdr3_aa: CASSFHSLVDTEAFF; cdr3_nt: TGCGCCAGCAGCTTTCACTCTCTCGTCGACACTGAAGCTTTCTTT
j_call: TRBJ1-1; d_call: TRBD1; v_call: TRBV11-2; clone_size: .; cdr3_aa: CASRRTGGTEAFF; cdr3_nt: TGTGCCAGCAGGCGGACAGGGGGTACTGAAGCTTTCTTT
j_call: TRBJ1-5; d_call: .; v_call: TRBV2; clone_size: .; cdr3_aa: CASSEAEGRRQPQHF; cdr3_nt: TGTGCCAGCAGTGAAGCGGAGGGGCGGAGGCAGCCCCAGCATTTT
j_call: TRBJ2-5; d_call: .; v_call: TRBV24-1; clone_size: .; cdr3_aa: CATSETGRVETQYF; cdr3_nt: TGTGCCACCAGTGAAACAGGGAGAGTGGAGACCCAGTACTTC
j_call: TRBJ1-1; d_call: .; v_call: TRBV5-8; clone_size: .; cdr3_aa: CASSLGTFMNTEAFF; cdr3_nt: TGTGCCAGCAGCTTAGGGACTTTCATGAACACTGAAGCTTTCTTT
j_call: TRBJ2-1; d_call: TRBD1; v_call: TRBV6-6; clone_size: once; cdr3_aa: CASTGQGTHNEQFF; cdr3_nt: TGTGCCAGCACCGGACAGGGAACCCACAATGAGCAGTTCTTC
j_call: TRBJ2-1; d_call: .; v_call: TRBV27; clone_size: .; cdr3_aa: CASGAGTHNEQFF; cdr3_nt: TGTGCCAGTGGAGCCGGGACTCACAATGAGCAGTTCTTC
j_call: TRBJ2-1; d_call: .; v_call: TRBV19; clone_size: .; cdr3_aa: CASSIDLGPRVRQFF; cdr3_nt: TGTGCCAGTAGTATAGATTTGGGCCCGAGGGTCCGGCAGTTCTTC
j_call: TRBJ1-5; d_call: .; v_call: TRBV5-1; clone_size: .; cdr3_aa: CASSWTGGSNQPQHF; cdr3_nt: TGCGCCAGCAGCTGGACGGGGGGAAGCAATCAGCCCCAGCATTTT
j_call: TRBJ2-7; d_call: TRBD2; v_call: TRBV27; clone_size: .; cdr3_aa: CASSTGLAVYEQYF; cdr3_nt: TGTGCCAGCAGTACTGGACTAGCGGTCTACGAGCAGTACTTC
j_call: TRBJ1-2; d_call: TRBD1; v_call: TRBV11-3; clone_size: few; cdr3_aa: CASSPGQGQGGYTF; cdr3_nt: TGTGCCAGCAGCCCGGGTCAAGGACAGGGCGGCTACACCTTC